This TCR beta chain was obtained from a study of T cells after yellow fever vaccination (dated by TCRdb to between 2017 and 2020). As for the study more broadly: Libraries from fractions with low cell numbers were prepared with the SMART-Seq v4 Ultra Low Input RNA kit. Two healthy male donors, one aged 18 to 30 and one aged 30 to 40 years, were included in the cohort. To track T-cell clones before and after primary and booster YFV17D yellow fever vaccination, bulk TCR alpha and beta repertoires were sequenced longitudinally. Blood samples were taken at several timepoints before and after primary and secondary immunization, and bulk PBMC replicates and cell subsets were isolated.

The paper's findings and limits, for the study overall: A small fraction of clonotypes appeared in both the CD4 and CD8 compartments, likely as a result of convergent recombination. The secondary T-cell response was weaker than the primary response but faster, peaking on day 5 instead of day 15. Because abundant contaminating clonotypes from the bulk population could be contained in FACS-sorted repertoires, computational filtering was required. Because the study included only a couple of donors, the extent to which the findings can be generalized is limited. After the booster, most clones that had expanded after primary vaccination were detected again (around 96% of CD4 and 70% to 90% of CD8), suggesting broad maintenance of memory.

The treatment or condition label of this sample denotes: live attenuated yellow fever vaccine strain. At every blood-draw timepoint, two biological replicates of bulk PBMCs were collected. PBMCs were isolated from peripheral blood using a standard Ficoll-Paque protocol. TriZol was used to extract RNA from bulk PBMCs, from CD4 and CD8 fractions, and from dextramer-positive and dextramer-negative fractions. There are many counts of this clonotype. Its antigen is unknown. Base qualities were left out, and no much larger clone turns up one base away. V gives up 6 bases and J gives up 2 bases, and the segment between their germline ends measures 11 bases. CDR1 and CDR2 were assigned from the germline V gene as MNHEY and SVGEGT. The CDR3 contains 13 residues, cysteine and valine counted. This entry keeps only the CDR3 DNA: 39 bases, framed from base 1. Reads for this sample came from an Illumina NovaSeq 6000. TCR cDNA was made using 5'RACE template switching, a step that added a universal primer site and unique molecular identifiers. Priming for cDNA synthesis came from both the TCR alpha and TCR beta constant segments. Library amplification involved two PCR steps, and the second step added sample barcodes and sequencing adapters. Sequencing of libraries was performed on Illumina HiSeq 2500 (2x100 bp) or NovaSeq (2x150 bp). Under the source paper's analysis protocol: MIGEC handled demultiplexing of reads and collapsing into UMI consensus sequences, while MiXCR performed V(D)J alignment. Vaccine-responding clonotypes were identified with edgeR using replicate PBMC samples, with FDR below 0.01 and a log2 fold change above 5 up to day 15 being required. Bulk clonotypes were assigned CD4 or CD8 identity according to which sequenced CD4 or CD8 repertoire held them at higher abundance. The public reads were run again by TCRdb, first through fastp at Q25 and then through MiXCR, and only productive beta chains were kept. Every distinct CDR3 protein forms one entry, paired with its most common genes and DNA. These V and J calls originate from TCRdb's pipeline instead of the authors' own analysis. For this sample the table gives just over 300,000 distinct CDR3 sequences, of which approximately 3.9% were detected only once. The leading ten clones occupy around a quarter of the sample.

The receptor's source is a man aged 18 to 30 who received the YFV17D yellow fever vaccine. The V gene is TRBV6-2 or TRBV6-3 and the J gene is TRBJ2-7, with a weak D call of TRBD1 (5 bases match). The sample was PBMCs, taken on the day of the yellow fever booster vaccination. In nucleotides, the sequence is TGTGCCAGCAGGCCCCCGGACACCTACGAGCAGTACGTC. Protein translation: CASRPPDTYEQYV.